Listed here are 3 T cell receptor beta chains from one sample, sequenced in a study of T cells and Merkel cell carcinoma outcomes. The protocol was immunoSEQ multiplex PCR, while the TCRdb copy is restricted to in-frame clones and leaves out a portion. The repertoire consists of about 9,200 clones, with about 85% occurring once and the leading ten covering 2% to 3%. Material: tumor tissue from Merkel cell carcinoma. The receptors come from a human donor with Merkel cell carcinoma.

This CDR3 reads CASSGAFNEQFF. The DNA of the CDR3 is TGTGCCAGCAGCGGAGCTTTCAATGAGCAGTTCTTC. The rearrangement joins TRBV7-9 to TRBJ2-1; D is undetermined. V was clipped by 5 bases and J by 6 bases, with 8 bases between them. The CDR3 is 12 amino acids. CDR1 and CDR2 from the germline V gene are SEHNR and FQNEAQ (reference sequence). The whole variable domain, remainder taken from reference TRBV7-9 and TRBJ2-1, is DTGVSQNPRHKITKRGQNVTFRCDPISEHNRLYWYRQTLGQGPEFLTYFQNEAQLEKSRLLSDRFSAERPKGSFSTLEIQRTEQGDSAMYLCASSGAFNEQFFGPGTRLTVL.

This clone rates as medium-sized. The chain has TRBV9 and TRBJ1-1, with 8 nucleotides matching TRBD1. This CDR3 spans 13 amino acids. Germline values: CDR1 SGDLS, CDR2 YYNGEE. With 7 bases clipped from V and 4 bases from J, the junction kept 6 bases outside the gene matches. The CDR3 DNA reads TGTGCCAGCGCACGGACAGGGTCCACTGAAGCTTTCTTT. It yields the protein CASARTGSTEAFF.

The chain carries TRBV6-1 and TRBJ1-6, with TRBD1 matching over 10 bases. The CDR3 runs to 15 residues. CDR1 and CDR2 from the germline V gene are MNHNS and SASEGT. J lost 14 bases, V lost 6 bases, and 13 bases had no gene match. DNA of the CDR3: TGTGCCAGCAGCCCCATGGGGACAGGGGACTCATCCCTCCACTTT. This codes for CASSPMGTGDSSLHF.